This TCR beta chain was profiled in a study of blood T cell repertoires in COVID-19. The CDR3 contains 15 residues. The junction had 6 bases not matched to a gene; V was cut back by 3 bases and J by 0 bases. In germline, CDR1 is SGHTS, CDR2 YDEGEE. Methods used by the authors: Amplification of reference gene primers provided the estimated nucleated cell counts. Generated by immunoSEQ multiplex PCR, the TCRdb table keeps only in-frame clones and is missing some. V and J calls plus clone size are reproduced from that table; the DNA served to infer D and trimming. The sample contains fewer than 150,000 clones, roughly four fifths of which appear only once.

The sequenced sample consisted of peripheral blood. The gene calls are TRBV5-8 and TRBJ2-7, with 7 bases lining up with TRBD1. This clonotype originated in a human donor in a cohort sampled during active COVID-19. This CDR3 reads CASSSPGTASYEQYF. Here the CDR3 DNA reads TGTGCCAGCAGCTCTCCTGGGACAGCCTCCTACGAGCAGTACTTC.